These 11 T cell receptor beta chains share one sample of origin, sequenced in a study of T cells in localized non-small cell lung cancer (TCRdb year 2020). The protocol used for the library was the immunoSEQ multiplex PCR assay. TCRdb mirrors the immuneACCESS table, restricted to in-frame sequences. Some clones are absent from its copies; in checked studies, under half trace to an unresolved V gene, and the reason for the others is unknown. The sample table contains about 24,000 clones; only one count was recorded for around 88% of them. Roughly 9.9% of the sample goes to the ten largest clones. The specimen was peripheral blood mononuclear cells, collected before any cancer treatment. These receptors originate from a woman aged 40-75 years with stage III lung adenocarcinoma.

This chain connects TRBV7-2 to TRBJ2-1; 8 nucleotides agree with TRBD2. Germline values: CDR1 SGHTA, CDR2 FQGNSA. J lost 0 bases, V lost 1 base, and 2 bases had no gene match. The CDR3 is 16 residues long. For the CDR3, the DNA is TGTGCCAGCAGCTTAGGTAGCGGGGCCTCCTACAATGAGCAGTTCTTC. Translating it yields CASSLGSGASYNEQFF.

The V gene is TRBV5-1, the J gene TRBJ2-3; TRBD2 aligns across 9 bases. V dropped 5 bases and J dropped 2; count of bases not matched to a gene: 6. CDR1 and CDR2 from the germline V gene are SGHRS and YFSETQ. CDR3 length equals 15 residues. This CDR3 is CASSPAGGVTDTQYF. For the CDR3, the DNA is TGCGCCAGCAGTCCCGCGGGAGGGGTCACAGATACGCAGTATTTT.

V and J are TRBV4-1 and TRBJ1-5; D is unclear. This CDR3 has 14 residues. The V end lost 0 bases, the J end lost 8 bases, and 11 bases lay between the germline ends. Per the germline V gene, CDR1 is MGHRA and CDR2 is YSYEKL. CDR3 sequence reads: CASSQEGSGEPQHF. Here the CDR3 DNA reads TGCGCCAGCAGCCAAGAGGGGAGCGGGGAGCCCCAGCATTTT.

The chain combines TRBV5-6 with TRBJ2-5; 15 bases fit TRBD2. CDR1 is SGHDT and CDR2 is YYEEEE in the germline V gene. V was clipped by 4 bases and J by 5 bases; unmatched bases: 9. The CDR3 loop spans 17 amino acids. The CDR3 coding sequence is TGTGCCAGCAGCCCGCGGACTAGCGGGAGGGTCCGGGAGACCCAGTACTTC. It specifies CASSPRTSGRVRETQYF.

The chain couples TRBV5-8 to TRBJ2-7, with D possibly being TRBD1 or TRBD2 (5 bases each). V gave up 0 bases and J gave up 3 bases, with 10 bases separating them. The CDR3 is made up of 14 amino acids. The germline V gene has CDR1 SGHTS and CDR2 YDEGEE. CDR3 loop: CASSLGEGLYEQYF. CDR3 nucleotides: TGTGCCAGCAGCTTGGGAGAGGGGCTCTACGAGCAGTACTTC. The full variable domain, rest sourced from reference TRBV5-8 and TRBJ2-7, is EAGVTQSPTHLIKTRGQQATLRCSPISGHTSVYWYQQALGLGLQFLLWYDEGEERNRGNFPPRFSGRQFPNYSSELNVNALELEDSALYLCASSLGEGLYEQYFGPGTRLTVT.

The chain employs TRBV7-2 and TRBJ1-3, with unresolved D. The CDR3 sequence is 14 residues long. CDR1 SGHTA and CDR2 FQGNSA come from the germline V gene. Trimming stripped 3 bases from V and 0 bases from J, with 6 bases between. CDR3 amino acids: CASSLRSSGNTIYF. The CDR3 nucleotides are TGTGCCAGCAGCTTGCGGAGCTCTGGAAACACCATATATTTT.

The V call is TRBV5-1, the J call TRBJ2-2; D is uncertain. In germline, CDR1 is SGHRS, CDR2 YFSETQ. This CDR3 contains 17 residues. Between the trimmed V and J ends, which lost 4 bases and 3 bases, there was a span of 19 bases. In DNA form, the CDR3 reads TGCGCCAGCAGCAGCCGATACTCGGGCGTTGACACCGGGGAGCTGTTTTTT. This gives the protein CASSSRYSGVDTGELFF.

The chain uses TRBV18 and TRBJ1-4; D is ambiguous. The length of the CDR3 is 14 residues. The V gene's germline CDR1 is KGHSH and CDR2 LQKENI. The V and J ends lost 3 bases and 10 bases respectively, with 15 bases between them. The CDR3, as DNA: TGTGCCAGCTCACCTCGGAGCGGGGAGCGAAAACTGTTTTTT. This codes for CASSPRSGERKLFF. Full variable domain (missing parts from reference TRBV18 and TRBJ1-4): NAGVMQNPRHLVRRRGQEARLRCSPMKGHSHVYWYRQLPEEGLKFMVYLQKENIIDESGMPKERFSAEFPKEGPSILRIQQVVRGDSAAYFCASSPRSGERKLFFGSGTQLSVL.

This clone was counted only a few times. This chain joins TRBV28 and TRBJ1-4; D is undetermined. Germline V gene lookup returns CDR1 MDHEN and CDR2 SYDVKM. CDR3 length: 14 residues. The V end was cut by 6 bases, the J end by 3 bases, with 11 bases between. The CDR3 bases are TGTGCCAGCAGCTCCCGGGCGCCTAATGAAAAACTGTTTTTT. Encoded protein: CASSSRAPNEKLFF.

Regarding this clone: Other nucleotide sequences from this sample produce the same CDR3. The chain combines TRBV4-3 with TRBJ1-5; D is perhaps TRBD1 (6 bases). Trimming stripped 0 bases from V and 2 bases from J, with 11 bases between. The CDR3 is made up of 16 amino acids. Looked up from germline, CDR1 is LGHNA and CDR2 is YSLEER. The CDR3, as DNA: TGCGCCAGCAGCCAAGATCTCAGGGGCGGCAATCAGCCCCAGCATTTT. It yields the protein CASSQDLRGGNQPQHF.

Here the CDR3 reads CASSLWTGSSEQYF. DNA of the CDR3: TGCGCCAGCAGCTTATGGACAGGGAGCTCCGAGCAGTACTTC. The chain uses TRBV5-1 and TRBJ2-7, with 8 nucleotides matching TRBD1. CDR1 and CDR2 from the germline V gene are SGHRS and YFSETQ. Trimming cost V 2 bases and J 6 bases; bases outside gene matches: 7. The CDR3 is 14 amino acids.